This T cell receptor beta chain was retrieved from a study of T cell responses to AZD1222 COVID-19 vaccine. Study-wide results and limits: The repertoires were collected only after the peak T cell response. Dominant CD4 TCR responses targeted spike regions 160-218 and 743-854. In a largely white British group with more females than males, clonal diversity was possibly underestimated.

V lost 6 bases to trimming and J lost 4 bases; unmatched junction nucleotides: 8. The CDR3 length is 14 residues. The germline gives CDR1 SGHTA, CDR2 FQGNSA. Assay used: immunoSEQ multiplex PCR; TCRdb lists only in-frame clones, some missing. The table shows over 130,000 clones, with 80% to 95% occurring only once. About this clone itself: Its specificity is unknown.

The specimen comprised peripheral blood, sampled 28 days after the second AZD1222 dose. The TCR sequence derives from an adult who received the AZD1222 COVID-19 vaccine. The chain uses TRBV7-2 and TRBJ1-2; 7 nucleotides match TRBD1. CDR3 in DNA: TGTGCCAGCAGTCCCGACAGGGTGCGCTATGGCTACACCTTC. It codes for CASSPDRVRYGYTF.